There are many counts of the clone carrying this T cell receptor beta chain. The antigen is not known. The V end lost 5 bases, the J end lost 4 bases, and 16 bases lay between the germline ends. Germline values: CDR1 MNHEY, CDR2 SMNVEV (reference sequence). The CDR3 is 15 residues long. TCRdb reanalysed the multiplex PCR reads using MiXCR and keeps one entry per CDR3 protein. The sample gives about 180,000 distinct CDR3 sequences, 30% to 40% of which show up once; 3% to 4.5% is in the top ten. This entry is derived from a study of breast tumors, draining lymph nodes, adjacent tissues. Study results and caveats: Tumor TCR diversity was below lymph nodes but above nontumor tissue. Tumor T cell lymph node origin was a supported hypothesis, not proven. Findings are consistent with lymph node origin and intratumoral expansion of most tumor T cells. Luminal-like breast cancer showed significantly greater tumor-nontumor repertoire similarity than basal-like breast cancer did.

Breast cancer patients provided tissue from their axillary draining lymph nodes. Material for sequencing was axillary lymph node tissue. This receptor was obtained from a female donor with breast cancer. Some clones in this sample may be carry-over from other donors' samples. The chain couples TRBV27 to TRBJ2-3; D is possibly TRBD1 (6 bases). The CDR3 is CASSLRDNHPDTQYF. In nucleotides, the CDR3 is TGTGCCAGCAGTCTCCGGGACAACCACCCAGATACGCAGTATTTT.